The next 21 T cell receptor beta chains were all read from a single sample in a study of T-cell reconstitution after alpha-beta-depleted transplantation in children. Unique molecular identifiers were used in preparing the TCRbeta library. In TCRdb, the PCR reads were re-called with MiXCR into one record per CDR3 protein. The sample consists of about 640,000 distinct CDR3 sequences, approximately 15% of them appearing once. The sample in question was PBMCs from the stem cell graft donor, obtained from the stem cell graft. The receptor source for this set is a human donor who donated a stem cell graft to a child with acute myeloid leukemia.

As to this clonotype: This clone may be a read error of a much larger clone one base away. J is TRBJ1-3 and V is TRBV30, with D uncertain. CDR1 and CDR2 from the germline V gene are GTSNPN and SVGIG (reference sequence). This CDR3 region has 14 residues. The V gene lost 2 bases and the J gene lost 6 bases, with 14 bases spanning the gap. For the CDR3, the DNA is TGTGCCTGGAGTCGAACTTCCCTCCAAAACACCATATATTTT. Amino acids: CAWSRTSLQNTIYF.

The chain joins TRBV11-2 to TRBJ2-2, with 9 bases lining up with TRBD1. This CDR3 region has 16 residues. V shed 6 bases and J 5 bases; nucleotides not matched to a gene: 10. Germline CDR1 and CDR2: SGHAT and FQNNGV. This chain's CDR3 is CASRTFLQGATGELFF. In DNA form, the CDR3 reads TGTGCCAGCAGGACCTTTCTACAGGGGGCAACCGGGGAGCTGTTTTTT.

This clonotype was counted a few times. The chain couples TRBV27 to TRBJ1-4, with D tentatively TRBD1 (5 bases). CDR3 length: 14 amino acids. Germline lookup yields CDR1 MNHEY and CDR2 SMNVEV (reference sequence). Trimming pared 6 bases from V and 4 bases from J, leaving 12 bases between. The CDR3 reads CASSHGQNNEKLFF. In DNA, the CDR3 is TGTGCCAGCAGCCACGGACAAAATAATGAAAAACTGTTTTTT. The complete variable domain, with remaining parts taken from reference TRBV27 and TRBJ1-4, reads EAQVTQNPRYLITVTGKKLTVTCSQNMNHEYMSWYRQDPGLGLRQIYYSMNVEVTDKGDVPEGYKVSRKEKRNFPLILESPSPNQTSLYFCASSHGQNNEKLFFGSGTQLSVL.

The genes are TRBV5-1 and TRBJ2-3, with D hard to call. V was shortened by 5 bases and J by 3 bases, with 13 bases between the two germline ends. The CDR3 is 14 residues long. Germline-derived CDR1 and CDR2 are SGHRS and YFSETQ. The DNA for the CDR3 is TGCGCCAGCAGGGATTGGGCAGAAACAGATACGCAGTATTTT. Translation gives CASRDWAETDTQYF.

The chain combines TRBV29-1 with TRBJ1-5; tentatively, D is TRBD1 (5 bases). CDR1 is SQVTM and CDR2 is ANQGSEA in the germline V gene. This CDR3 region has 16 residues. Trimming removed 0 bases at V and 3 bases at J, with 15 bases between. The CDR3 protein is CSVEDSGGAVNQPQHF. In DNA form, the CDR3 reads TGCAGCGTTGAAGATAGTGGAGGGGCCGTCAATCAGCCCCAGCATTTT.

This clonotype was recorded at least ten times. The chain carries TRBV20-1 and TRBJ1-6; TRBD1 matches at 7 bases. CDR1 DFQATT and CDR2 SNEGSKA come from the germline V gene (reference sequence). This CDR3 is 16 amino acids long. CDR3 protein: CSSGRGPSSYNSPLHF. CDR3 coding DNA: TGCAGCTCCGGGAGGGGGCCTAGCTCCTATAATTCACCCCTCCACTTT.

The chain carries TRBV6-2 or TRBV6-3 and TRBJ2-1, with 13 nucleotides matching TRBD2. The V segment lost 4 bases and the J segment 7 bases; nucleotides outside the gene matches: 10. The CDR3 is 17 residues long. Germline values: CDR1 MNHEY, CDR2 SVGEGT. The DNA for the CDR3 is TGTGCCAGCAGTTCCCACGCACTAGCGGGGGGGCAAAATGAGCAGTTCTTC. Amino acid sequence: CASSSHALAGGQNEQFF.

This clonotype was observed at least ten times. J is TRBJ1-2 and V is TRBV9; D unresolved. The CDR3 spans 13 residues. Germline lookup yields CDR1 SGDLS and CDR2 YYNGEE. V shed 0 bases and J shed 4 bases, with 7 bases lying between them. This chain's CDR3 is CASSVGAPYGYTF. The CDR3 DNA reads as TGTGCCAGCAGCGTAGGGGCACCCTATGGCTACACCTTC. The entire variable domain, with the rest obtained from reference TRBV9 and TRBJ1-2, is as follows: DSGVTQTPKHLITATGQRVTLRCSPRSGDLSVYWYQQSLDQGLQFLIQYYNGEERAKGNILERFSAQQFPDLHSELNLSSLELGDSALYFCASSVGAPYGYTFGSGTRLTVV.

This clonotype was seen more than once but under ten times. The chain couples TRBV9 to TRBJ1-5; D ambiguous. CDR3 length: 13 residues. The germline CDR1 and CDR2 sequences are SGDLS and YYNGEE. The V and J ends lost 3 bases and 9 bases respectively, with 13 bases between them. The DNA for the CDR3 is TGTGCCAGCAGCGCGTACCCAAACGCGCCCCAGCATTTT. Translating gives CASSAYPNAPQHF. The variable domain in full, with the rest retrieved from reference TRBV9 and TRBJ1-5, is DSGVTQTPKHLITATGQRVTLRCSPRSGDLSVYWYQQSLDQGLQFLIQYYNGEERAKGNILERFSAQQFPDLHSELNLSSLELGDSALYFCASSAYPNAPQHFGDGTRLSIL.

Ten or more counts support this clonotype. The chain uses TRBV7-2 and TRBJ1-2; D possibly corresponds to TRBD1 (6 bases). The CDR3 totals 13 residues. Germline V gene sequence: CDR1 SGHTA, CDR2 FQGNSA. Trimming pared 4 bases from V and 5 bases from J, leaving 11 bases between. CDR3 loop: CASSSDSPYGYTF. The DNA of the CDR3 is TGTGCCAGCAGCTCGGACAGCCCGTATGGCTACACCTTC. Combining the CDR3 with reference TRBV7-2 and TRBJ1-2 gives the whole variable domain GAGVSQSPSNKVTEKGKDVELRCDPISGHTALYWYRQSLGQGLEFLIYFQGNSAPDKSGLPSDRFSAERTGGSVSTLTIQRTQQEDSAVYLCASSSDSPYGYTFGSGTRLTVV.

This clonotype came up a few times. The genes are TRBV20-1 and TRBJ1-5; 7 bases line up with TRBD1. The CDR3 loop spans 15 amino acids. The germline V gene encodes CDR1 DFQATT and CDR2 SNEGSKA (reference sequence). V shed 5 bases, J shed 6 bases, and the junction held 13 bases outside the gene matches. The CDR3 DNA reads as TGCAGTGCTGCCAAGCGACAGGGAAATAGTCAGCCCCAGCATTTT. This encodes CSAAKRQGNSQPQHF.

This clonotype has a count of ten or more. Here the CDR3 reads CSARDLGSSVVGELFF. The CDR3, as DNA: TGCAGTGCTAGAGATTTAGGCAGTTCGGTTGTAGGGGAGCTGTTTTTT. The V and J genes are TRBV20-1 and TRBJ2-2; D is ambiguous. CDR1 is DFQATT, CDR2 SNEGSKA, per germline (reference sequence). V shed 0 bases and J shed 8 bases, with 19 bases lying between them. This CDR3 contains 16 residues.

There are many counts of this clonotype. The chain links TRBV6-5 to TRBJ1-4; D is unclear. Germline V CDR1 and CDR2: MNHEY, SVGAGI. Between the trimmed V and J ends, which lost 2 bases and 7 bases, there was a span of 11 bases. The CDR3 is 14 amino acids. For the CDR3, the DNA is TGTGCCAGCAGTTACGCACAAAAAGTTGAAAAACTGTTTTTT. This encodes CASSYAQKVEKLFF.

This clonotype was seen more than once but under ten times. The V gene is TRBV6-5, the J gene TRBJ1-2, with a weak D call TRBD1 (5 bases). Looked up from germline, CDR1 is MNHEY and CDR2 is SVGAGI. Trimming cost V 2 bases and J 3 bases, with 13 bases left between them. CDR3 size: 15 residues. CDR3 sequence: CASSYTPGGDYGYTF. DNA for the CDR3: TGTGCCAGCAGTTACACCCCGGGGGGGGACTATGGCTACACCTTC.

The CDR3 coding sequence is TGTGCCAGCAGTTACGGTGGGACAGGGGACACCGGGGAGCTGTTTTTT. Its translation is CASSYGGTGDTGELFF. The rearrangement uses TRBV6-2 or TRBV6-3 and TRBJ2-2; TRBD1 agrees at 10 bases. V trimming: 2 bases; J trimming: 3 bases; junction bases outside the gene matches: 3. This CDR3 region has 16 residues. CDR1 is MNHEY, CDR2 SVGEGT, per germline.

The chain is built from TRBV25-1 and TRBJ1-5; D is perhaps TRBD1 (5 bases). Germline loops: CDR1 MGHDK, CDR2 SYGVNS. CDR3 length equals 16 residues. The V and J ends lost 5 bases and 3 bases respectively, with 17 bases between them. CDR3 in amino acids: CASSPMGQPINQPQHF. The CDR3 nucleotides are TGTGCCAGCAGTCCCATGGGGCAGCCCATCAATCAGCCCCAGCATTTT.

This clonotype was observed a few times. The chain uses TRBV20-1 and TRBJ2-2; D unclear. The germline V gene has CDR1 DFQATT and CDR2 SNEGSKA (reference sequence). CDR3 length equals 13 residues. Deletions cut 0 bases from V and 7 bases from J, with 9 bases between. The CDR3, as DNA: TGCAGTGCTAGAGATCCCACCGGCGGGGAGCTGTTTTTT. This codes for CSARDPTGGELFF.

The CDR3 DNA reads as TGCAGTGCTAGAGGCGGGGCTAGCGCTCAAGAGACCCAGTACTTC. Its translation: CSARGGASAQETQYF. The V gene is TRBV20-1, the J gene TRBJ2-5; D is possibly TRBD2 (6 bases). The CDR3 is 15 amino acids. The germline gives CDR1 DFQATT, CDR2 SNEGSKA (reference sequence). V lost 1 base and J 2 bases, leaving 14 bases between the germline ends.

The sample holds many counts of this clonotype. The genes are TRBV20-1 and TRBJ2-1; D might be TRBD1 (6 bases). Germline-derived CDR1 and CDR2 are DFQATT and SNEGSKA (reference sequence). V lost 5 bases, J lost 5 bases, and 19 bases lay in between. This CDR3 is built from 15 residues. CDR3 amino acids: CSASQGPQTNNEQFF. CDR3 nucleotide sequence: TGCAGTGCTTCCCAGGGGCCCCAAACGAACAATGAGCAGTTCTTC.

This clonotype was observed many times. The chain has TRBV5-6 and TRBJ2-7, with 7 bases fitting TRBD1. The CDR3 consists of 15 residues. Germline V gene sequence: CDR1 SGHDT, CDR2 YYEEEE. Trimming took 0 bases from V and 10 from J; bases not matched to a gene: 13. The CDR3 here is CASSLGGRGGSFQYF. The CDR3 nucleotides are TGTGCCAGCAGCTTGGGAGGGAGAGGGGGCTCTTTCCAGTACTTC. Drawing the rest from reference TRBV5-6 and TRBJ2-7, the complete variable domain is DAGVTQSPTHLIKTRGQQVTLRCSPKSGHDTVSWYQQALGQGPQFIFQYYEEEERQRGNFPDRFSGHQFPNYSSELNVNALLLGDSALYLCASSLGGRGGSFQYFGPGTRLTVT.

This clonotype was recorded many times. The rearrangement joins TRBV29-1 to TRBJ1-1; D is perhaps TRBD1 (5 bases). Trimming pared 4 bases from V and 6 bases from J, leaving 12 bases between. Germline V gene lookup returns CDR1 SQVTM and CDR2 ANQGSEA. This CDR3 is built from 12 residues. CDR3 region: CSVVGTFAEAFF. In nucleotides, the CDR3 is TGCAGCGTTGTGGGGACTTTCGCTGAAGCTTTCTTT.